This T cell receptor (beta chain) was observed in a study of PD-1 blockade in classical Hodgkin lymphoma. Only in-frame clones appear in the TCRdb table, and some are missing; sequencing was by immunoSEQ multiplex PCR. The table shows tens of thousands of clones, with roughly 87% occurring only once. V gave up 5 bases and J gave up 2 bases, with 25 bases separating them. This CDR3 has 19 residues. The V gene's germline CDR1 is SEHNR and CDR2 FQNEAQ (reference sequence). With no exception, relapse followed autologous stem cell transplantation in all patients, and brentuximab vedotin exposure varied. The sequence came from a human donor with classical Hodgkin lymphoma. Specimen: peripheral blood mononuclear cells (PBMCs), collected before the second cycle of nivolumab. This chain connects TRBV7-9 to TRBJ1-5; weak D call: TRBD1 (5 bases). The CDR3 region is CASSPYSEAQGMGNQPQHF. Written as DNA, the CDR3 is TGTGCCAGCAGCCCCTATTCGGAGGCTCAGGGAATGGGCAATCAGCCCCAGCATTTT.